This paragraph covers one T cell receptor beta chain sequence. The target antigen is unknown. These data belong to a study of T cells in Graves' hyperthyroidism and ophthalmopathy. Study-level points and caveats: Blood also contained most expanded thyroid clonotypes above 0.001. Ophthalmopathy was separated from stable hyperthyroidism by a 13 V-J model.

RNA transcripts yielded amplified TCR beta CDR3 regions. First-round RT-PCR of the TCR CDR3 relied on the HTBI primer set. TCRdb passed the multiplex PCR reads through MiXCR, listing each CDR3 protein once. Of more than 550,000 distinct CDR3 sequences listed, about 45% are singletons. Germline V gene sequence: CDR1 DFQATT, CDR2 SNEGSKA (reference sequence). This CDR3 has 13 amino acids. J was trimmed by 0 bases and V by 6 bases; bases with no gene match: 5. Every diagnosis used clinical symptoms, serum thyroxine and TRAb, thyroid ultrasound and orbital computed tomography. Sequencing was carried out using peripheral blood or thyroid tissue (not recorded which). The chain joins TRBV20-1 to TRBJ2-7; TRBD1 matches 7 bases. The TCR originated in an adult man with Graves' disease, either hyperthyroidism or ophthalmopathy (not recorded which). In DNA, the CDR3 is TGCAGTGCCCGGACAGGAACCTCCTACGAGCAGTACTTC. This encodes CSARTGTSYEQYF.